This TCR beta chain was captured by sequencing in a study of T cell repertoires in cytomegalovirus infection. Study-level background: An indication of both CMV infection and matching HLA type came from public TCR beta signatures.

TCRdb independently ran MiXCR on the reads; one entry per CDR3 protein. The sample carries around 740,000 distinct CDR3 sequences, roughly a third recorded once. Germline CDR1 is SNHLY and CDR2 is FYNNEI. V was clipped by 2 bases and J by 6 bases, with 2 bases between them. The CDR3 length is 11 residues. Whole-study findings and limits: Predominance within the ex vivo response was attributable to HLA-C-restricted CMV-specific TCR beta clonotypes. Adding up the frequency of public TCR beta families identified people who carried CMV plus the relevant HLA.

This clonotype was observed a few times. The antigen is not known. The sample consisted of PBMCs. V gene TRBV2 combines with J gene TRBJ2-1; D unresolved. The source is a human donor in good health (CMV status not recorded). Some clones in this sample may be carry-over from other donors' samples. DNA for the CDR3: TGTGCCAGCAGTGAAATCAATGAGCAGTTCTTC. Amino acid sequence: CASSEINEQFF.